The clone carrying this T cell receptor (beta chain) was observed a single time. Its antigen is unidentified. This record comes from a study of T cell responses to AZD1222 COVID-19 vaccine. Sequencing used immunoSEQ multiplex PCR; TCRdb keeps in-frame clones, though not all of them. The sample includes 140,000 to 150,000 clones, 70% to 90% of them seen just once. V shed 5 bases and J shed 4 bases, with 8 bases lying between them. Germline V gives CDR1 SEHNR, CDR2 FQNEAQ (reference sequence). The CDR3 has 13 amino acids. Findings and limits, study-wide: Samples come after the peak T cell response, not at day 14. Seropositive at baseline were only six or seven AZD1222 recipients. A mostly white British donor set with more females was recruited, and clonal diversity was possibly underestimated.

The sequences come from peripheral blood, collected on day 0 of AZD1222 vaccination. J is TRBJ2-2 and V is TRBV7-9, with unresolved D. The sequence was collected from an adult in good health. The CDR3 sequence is CASSLGITGELFF. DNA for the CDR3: TGTGCCAGCAGCCTAGGGATCACCGGGGAGCTGTTTTTT.